This T cell receptor (beta chain) was identified in a study of OX40 agonist ivuxolimab in advanced cancers. About the research overall: Patients received intravenous ivuxolimab every 2 weeks at 0.01 to 10 mg/kg. Patients enrolled in dose escalation were diagnosed with hepatocellular carcinoma, melanoma, renal cell or head and neck cancer.

Worth noting for this clone: The antigen remains undetermined.

Clones were sequenced by immunoSEQ multiplex PCR, and TCRdb holds only the in-frame ones, with some missing. This table has tens of thousands of clones, about 91% appearing once. Notes on the study in general: Low levels of normalized T-cell clonal expansion also appeared in some nonresponders.

The sequences come from CD4+ or CD8+ T cells sorted from blood, collected in a trial of the OX40 agonist ivuxolimab. The TCR sequence derives from an adult with an advanced solid tumor such as melanoma, head and neck, liver or kidney cancer.

The CDR3 sequence is CASSPSGRVNTGELFF. DNA of the CDR3: TGTGCCAGCTCACCATCGGGCAGGGTGAACACCGGGGAGCTGTTTTTT. The V call is TRBV18, the J call TRBJ2-2; D possibly corresponds to TRBD1 (5 bases). Trimming took 2 bases from V and 1 from J, leaving 11 bases between them. There are 16 residues in the CDR3. Germline CDR1 is KGHSH and CDR2 is LQKENI.